The present T cell receptor (beta chain) was sequenced within a study of T cell changes during pregnancy in multiple sclerosis (dated by TCRdb to about 2019). For context, the study as a whole: The study examined how the T cell repertoire changed over the course of pregnancy in women with multiple sclerosis.

As encoded in the germline V gene, CDR1 is LGHNA while CDR2 is YNFKEQ. V is clipped by 0 bases and J by 3 bases, and the sequence between their germline boundaries is 9 bases long. Reading from cysteine to phenylalanine, the CDR3 counts 14 amino acids. Of the read, only the CDR3 DNA is kept; its 42 bases are in frame from base 1. As for this clone: Its recognized antigen is unknown. No base quality values were provided; no much bigger clone lies one nucleotide off.

Libraries were made using the immunoSEQ multiplex PCR assay. The table was pulled from immuneACCESS by TCRdb, which kept in-frame rearrangements only. Such tables lose some clones; where checked, under half of the loss comes from unresolved V genes, and the rest has no known cause. The sample table records some 64,000 clones; 80% to 95% of these occur just once. Of the sample, around 2.5% falls within the top ten clones. This specimen was peripheral blood, taken in the first trimester of pregnancy. The source is a female donor with multiple sclerosis, enrolled in a pregnancy study. The rearranged chain carries TRBV4-2 and TRBJ2-7, with a tentative D gene TRBD2 over 6 matching bases. The encoded CDR3 is CASSQDGLSYEQYF. Read as DNA, the sequence is TGTGCCAGCAGCCAAGATGGACTAAGCTACGAGCAGTACTTC.